The rows below give T cell receptor beta chains drawn from one sample of a study of shared clonotypes between healthy human individuals. Assay used: immunoSEQ multiplex PCR; TCRdb lists only in-frame clones, some missing. This table holds some 1.1 million clones, roughly 80% found once. Sequenced input: memory CD4+ T cells from PBMCs. Source of these receptors: a man aged 18 to 35 in good health. Some clones in this sample may be carry-over from other donors' samples. Each CDR3 is given with its conserved first and last residue. The D gene is left open where the match is weak. For some rows the clone size is stated as once, few or many, or as a class when expanded; others skip it.

J	size	D	V	DNA	CDR3
TRBJ2-5	once	TRBD2	TRBV5-1	TGCGCCAGCAGCTTGGGGACTAGCGGGAGAGGAGAGACCCAGTACTTC	CASSLGTSGRGETQYF
TRBJ2-5	.	.	TRBV6-1	TGTGCCAGCGCCGCGGCTCAGATCCCAGAGACCCAGTACTTC	CASAAAQIPETQYF
TRBJ1-3	.	TRBD1	TRBV9	TGTGCCAGCAGCGTTAAGGGGGCTTCGGGAAACACCATATATTTT	CASSVKGASGNTIYF
TRBJ2-2	.	.	TRBV7-3	TGTGCCAGCAGCTTAACTCACAGGGGAGGCACCGGGGAGCTGTTTTTT	CASSLTHRGGTGELFF
TRBJ1-4	.	TRBD1	TRBV7-9	TGTGCCAGCAGCTTAGCCCTGGGACAGGGGAAGGAAAAACTGTTTTTT	CASSLALGQGKEKLFF
TRBJ2-5	few	.	TRBV30	TGTGCCTGGATCCCGCGTCAGGAGACCCAGTACTTC	CAWIPRQETQYF
TRBJ2-1	.	.	TRBV6-5	TGTGCCAGCAGCAAGAACCGGGGAAATGAGCAGTTCTTC	CASSKNRGNEQFF
TRBJ2-2	.	.	TRBV7-8	TGTGCCAGCAGCTTAGGGGGGCGCGCCGGGGAGCTGTTTTTT	CASSLGGRAGELFF
TRBJ2-1	.	.	TRBV19	TGTGCCAGTAGTACCCCCGCGGGAAATGAGCAGTTCTTC	CASSTPAGNEQFF
TRBJ1-3	.	.	TRBV28	TGTGCCAGCAGTGTTCCAAACACCATATATTTT	CASSVPNTIYF
TRBJ1-2	once	.	TRBV6-5	TGTGCCAGCAGTTACGAAAGGGGCGGTGGCTACACCTTC	CASSYERGGGYTF
TRBJ2-3	.	.	TRBV29-1	TGCAGCGTTGATTCCGGCACAGATACGCAGTATTTT	CSVDSGTDTQYF
TRBJ2-2	.	TRBD2	TRBV28	TGTGCCAGCAGACCGACATCCGGGACTAGACCACCGAACACCGGGGAGCTGTTTTTT	CASRPTSGTRPPNTGELFF
TRBJ1-2	.	.	TRBV6-1	TGTGCCAGCAGTAGTTTCGGGACGGGAAACTATGGCTACACCTTC	CASSSFGTGNYGYTF
TRBJ2-7	.	.	TRBV2	TGTGCCAGCGTGAGATCCTACGAGCAGTACTTC	CASVRSYEQYF
TRBJ2-3	.	TRBD1	TRBV5-6	TGTGCCAGCACACAACAGGGGAATACGCAGTATTTT	CASTQQGNTQYF
TRBJ2-7	.	.	TRBV6-5	TGTGCCAGCAGTTACTCGCACGGGGTCTACGAGCAGTACTTC	CASSYSHGVYEQYF
TRBJ2-6	.	.	TRBV27	TGTGCCAGCAACCCTTCCGGGGCTGGGGCCAACGTCCTGACTTTC	CASNPSGAGANVLTF
TRBJ1-2	.	.	TRBV5-6	TGTGCCAGCAGCTTTTCTTGGGTTGGCTACACCTTC	CASSFSWVGYTF
TRBJ2-1	.	.	TRBV27	TGTGCCACCCAAACGGCCTCGGGACAACACAATGAGCAGTTCTTC	CATQTASGQHNEQFF
TRBJ2-3	.	TRBD1	TRBV7-8	TGTGCCAGCAGCCTTGGGACAGGAGATACGCAGTATTTT	CASSLGTGDTQYF
TRBJ2-7	.	.	TRBV7-9	TGTGCCAGCAGCCAAACAGGGCTCTACGAGCAGTACTTC	CASSQTGLYEQYF
TRBJ2-7	.	TRBD2	TRBV7-3	TGTGCCAGCAGCTTAGACGGACTAGTTCGGCAGTACTTC	CASSLDGLVRQYF
TRBJ1-4	.	.	TRBV6-6	TGTGCCAGCAGTTACCGGTGGGATCCCACTAATGAAAAACTGTTTTTT	CASSYRWDPTNEKLFF
TRBJ2-7	few	.	TRBV6-1	TGTGCCAGCTCGCAGGTCTACGAGCAGTACTTC	CASSQVYEQYF
TRBJ1-2	few	.	TRBV28	TGTGCCAGCAGCCTGGGACTCGTTGGCTACACCTTC	CASSLGLVGYTF
TRBJ1-4	few	.	TRBV6-5	TGTGCCAGCAGCCTCACCGGGCGGGAAAAACTGTTTTTT	CASSLTGREKLFF